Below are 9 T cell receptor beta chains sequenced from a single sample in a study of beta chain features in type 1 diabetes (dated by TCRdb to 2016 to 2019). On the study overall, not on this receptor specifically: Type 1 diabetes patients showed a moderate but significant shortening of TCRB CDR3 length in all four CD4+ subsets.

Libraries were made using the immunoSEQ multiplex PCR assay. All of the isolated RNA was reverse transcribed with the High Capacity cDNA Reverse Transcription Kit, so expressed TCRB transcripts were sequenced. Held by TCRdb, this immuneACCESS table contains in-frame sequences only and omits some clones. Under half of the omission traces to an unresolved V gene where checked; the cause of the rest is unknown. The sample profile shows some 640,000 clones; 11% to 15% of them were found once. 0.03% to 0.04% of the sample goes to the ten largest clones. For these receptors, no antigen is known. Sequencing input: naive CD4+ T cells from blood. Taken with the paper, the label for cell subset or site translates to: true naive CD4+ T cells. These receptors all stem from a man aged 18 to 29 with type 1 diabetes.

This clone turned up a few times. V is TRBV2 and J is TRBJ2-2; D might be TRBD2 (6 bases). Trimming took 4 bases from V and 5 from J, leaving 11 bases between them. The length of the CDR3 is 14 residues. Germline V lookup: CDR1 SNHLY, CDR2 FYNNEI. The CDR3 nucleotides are TGTGCCAGCAGTGGACTAGAACAGACCGGGGAGCTGTTTTTT. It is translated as CASSGLEQTGELFF.

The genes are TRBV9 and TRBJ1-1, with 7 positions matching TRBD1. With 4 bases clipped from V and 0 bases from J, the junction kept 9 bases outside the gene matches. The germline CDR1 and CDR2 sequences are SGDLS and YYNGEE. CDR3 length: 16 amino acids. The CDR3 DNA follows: TGTGCCAGCAGCCCCCAGGGGGGAACCATGAACACTGAAGCTTTCTTT. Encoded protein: CASSPQGGTMNTEAFF.

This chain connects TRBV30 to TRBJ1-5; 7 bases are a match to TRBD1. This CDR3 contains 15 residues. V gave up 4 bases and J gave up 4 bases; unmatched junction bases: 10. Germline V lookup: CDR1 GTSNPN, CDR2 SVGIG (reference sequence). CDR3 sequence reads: CAWNPTGQINQPQHF. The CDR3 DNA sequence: TGTGCCTGGAACCCGACGGGACAGATAAATCAGCCCCAGCATTTT.

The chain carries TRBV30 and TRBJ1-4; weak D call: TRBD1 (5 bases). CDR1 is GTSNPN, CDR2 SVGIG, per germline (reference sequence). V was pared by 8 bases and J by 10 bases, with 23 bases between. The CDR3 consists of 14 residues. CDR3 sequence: CAHNSGTVGGKLFF. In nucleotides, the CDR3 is TGTGCCCACAACTCCGGGACCGTGGGGGGAAAACTGTTTTTT.

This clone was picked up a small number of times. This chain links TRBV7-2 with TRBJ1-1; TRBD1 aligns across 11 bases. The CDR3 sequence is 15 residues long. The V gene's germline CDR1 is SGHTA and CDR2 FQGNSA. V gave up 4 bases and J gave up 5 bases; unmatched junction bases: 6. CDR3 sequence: CASSSSDRGRTEAFF. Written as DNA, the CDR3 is TGTGCCAGCAGCTCCTCGGACAGGGGGCGAACTGAAGCTTTCTTT.

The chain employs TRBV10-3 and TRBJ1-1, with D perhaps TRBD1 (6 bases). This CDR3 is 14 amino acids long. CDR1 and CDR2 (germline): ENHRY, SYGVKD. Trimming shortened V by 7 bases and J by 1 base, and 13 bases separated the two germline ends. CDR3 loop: CAITEGGSNTEAFF. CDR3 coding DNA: TGTGCCATCACCGAGGGGGGATCGAACACTGAAGCTTTCTTT.

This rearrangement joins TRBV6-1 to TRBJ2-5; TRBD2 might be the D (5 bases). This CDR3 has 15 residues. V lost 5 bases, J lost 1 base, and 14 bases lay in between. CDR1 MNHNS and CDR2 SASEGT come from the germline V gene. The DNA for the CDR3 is TGTGCCAGCAGTCCCCCGTGGGGAGCCCAAGAGACCCAGTACTTC. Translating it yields CASSPPWGAQETQYF.

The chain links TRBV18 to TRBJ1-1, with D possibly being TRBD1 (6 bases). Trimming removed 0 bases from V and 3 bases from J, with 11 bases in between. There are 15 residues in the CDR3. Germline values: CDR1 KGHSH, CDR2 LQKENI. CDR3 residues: CASSPPRQAYTEAFF. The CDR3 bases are TGTGCCAGCTCACCACCGAGACAGGCGTACACTGAAGCTTTCTTT. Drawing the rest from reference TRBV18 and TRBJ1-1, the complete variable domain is NAGVMQNPRHLVRRRGQEARLRCSPMKGHSHVYWYRQLPEEGLKFMVYLQKENIIDESGMPKERFSAEFPKEGPSILRIQQVVRGDSAAYFCASSPPRQAYTEAFFGQGTRLTVV.

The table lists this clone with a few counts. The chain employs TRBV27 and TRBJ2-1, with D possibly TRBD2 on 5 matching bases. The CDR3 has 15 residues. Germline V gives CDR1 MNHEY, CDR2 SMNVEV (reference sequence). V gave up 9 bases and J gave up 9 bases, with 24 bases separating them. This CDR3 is CASLGDVGRYREQFF. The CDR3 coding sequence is TGTGCCAGTTTAGGCGATGTTGGGAGATACCGTGAGCAGTTCTTC.